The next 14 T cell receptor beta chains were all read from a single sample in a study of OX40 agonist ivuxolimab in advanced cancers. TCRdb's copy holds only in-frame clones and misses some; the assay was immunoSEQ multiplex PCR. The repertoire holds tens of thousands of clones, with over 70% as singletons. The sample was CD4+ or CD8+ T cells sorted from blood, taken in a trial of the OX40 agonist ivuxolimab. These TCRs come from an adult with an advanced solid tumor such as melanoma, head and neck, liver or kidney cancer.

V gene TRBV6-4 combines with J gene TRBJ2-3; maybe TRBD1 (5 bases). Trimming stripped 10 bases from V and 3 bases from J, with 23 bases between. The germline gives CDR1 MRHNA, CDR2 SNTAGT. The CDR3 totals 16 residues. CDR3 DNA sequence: TGTGCCATCAGGGCGGCGTTGCCACCGATTACAGATACGCAGTATTTT. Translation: CAIRAALPPITDTQYF.

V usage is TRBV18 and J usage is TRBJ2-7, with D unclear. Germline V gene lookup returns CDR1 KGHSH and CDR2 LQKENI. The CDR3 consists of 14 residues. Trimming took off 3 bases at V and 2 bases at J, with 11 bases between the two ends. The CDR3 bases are TGTGCCAGCTCACCCGCGGCGGTGGCCTACGAGCAGTACTTC. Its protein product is CASSPAAVAYEQYF.

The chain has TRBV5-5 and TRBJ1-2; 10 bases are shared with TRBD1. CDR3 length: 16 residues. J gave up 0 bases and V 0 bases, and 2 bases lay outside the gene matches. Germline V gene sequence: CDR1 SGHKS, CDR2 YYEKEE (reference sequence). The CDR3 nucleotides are TGTGCCAGCAGCTTGGAAGGGACAGGGGCTAACTATGGCTACACCTTC. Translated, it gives CASSLEGTGANYGYTF.

The DNA for the CDR3 is TGTGCCAGCAGCTCGTCAGGGTGGGTAGGAAGGAGCTCCTACGAGCAGTACTTC. It is translated as CASSSSGWVGRSSYEQYF. V is TRBV7-3 and J is TRBJ2-7; a possible D gene is TRBD1 (5 bases). CDR1 is SGHTA, CDR2 FQGTGA, per germline. The CDR3 runs to 18 residues. Trimming took off 4 bases at V and 0 bases at J, with 22 bases between the two ends.

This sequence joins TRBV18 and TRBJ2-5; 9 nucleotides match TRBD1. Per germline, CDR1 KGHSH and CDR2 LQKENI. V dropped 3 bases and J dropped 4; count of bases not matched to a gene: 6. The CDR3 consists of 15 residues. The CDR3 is CASSPGTGRLETQYF. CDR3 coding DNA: TGTGCCAGCTCACCCGGGACAGGGAGGTTAGAGACCCAGTACTTC.

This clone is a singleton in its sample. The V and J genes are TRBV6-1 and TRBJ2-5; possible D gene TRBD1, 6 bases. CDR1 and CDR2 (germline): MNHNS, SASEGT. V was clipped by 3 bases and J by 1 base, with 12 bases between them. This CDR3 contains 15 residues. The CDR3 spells CASSEYGGFQETQYF. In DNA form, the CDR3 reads TGTGCCAGCAGTGAGTATGGGGGCTTCCAAGAGACCCAGTACTTC.

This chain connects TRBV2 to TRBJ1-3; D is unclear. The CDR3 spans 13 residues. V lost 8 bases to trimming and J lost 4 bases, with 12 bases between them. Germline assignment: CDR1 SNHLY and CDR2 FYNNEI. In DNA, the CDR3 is TGTGCCAGCGTGTCTACGGGCGGAAACACCATATATTTT. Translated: CASVSTGGNTIYF.

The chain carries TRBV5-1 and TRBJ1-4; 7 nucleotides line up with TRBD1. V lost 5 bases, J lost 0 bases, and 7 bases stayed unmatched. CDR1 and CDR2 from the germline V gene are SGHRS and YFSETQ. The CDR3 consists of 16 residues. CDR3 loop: CASSQGGIATNEKLFF. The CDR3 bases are TGCGCCAGCAGTCAGGGGGGTATCGCAACTAATGAAAAACTGTTTTTT.

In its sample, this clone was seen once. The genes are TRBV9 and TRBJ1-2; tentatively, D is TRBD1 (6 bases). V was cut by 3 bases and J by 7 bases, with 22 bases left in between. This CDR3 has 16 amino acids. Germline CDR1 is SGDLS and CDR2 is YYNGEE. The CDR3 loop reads CASSAPYKQGGVGYTF. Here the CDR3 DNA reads TGTGCCAGCAGCGCCCCCTACAAACAGGGAGGAGTTGGCTACACCTTC.

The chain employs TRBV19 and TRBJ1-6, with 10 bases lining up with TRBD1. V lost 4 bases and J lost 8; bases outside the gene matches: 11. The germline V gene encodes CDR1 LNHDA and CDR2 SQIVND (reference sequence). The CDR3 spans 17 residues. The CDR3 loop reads CASSTGQGFRIYSPLHF. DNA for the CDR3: TGTGCCAGTAGTACGGGACAGGGGTTCCGGATTTATTCACCCCTCCACTTT.

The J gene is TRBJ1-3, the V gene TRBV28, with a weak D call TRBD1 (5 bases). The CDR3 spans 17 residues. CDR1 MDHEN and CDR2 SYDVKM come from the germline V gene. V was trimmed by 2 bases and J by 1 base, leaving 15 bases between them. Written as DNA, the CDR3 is TGTGCCAGCAGTTTAATGGGGACGGACTTATCTGGAAACACCATATATTTT. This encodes CASSLMGTDLSGNTIYF.

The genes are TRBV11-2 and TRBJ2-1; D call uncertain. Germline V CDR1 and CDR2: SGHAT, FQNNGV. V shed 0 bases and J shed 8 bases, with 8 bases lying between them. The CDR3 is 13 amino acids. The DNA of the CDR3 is TGTGCCAGCAGCTTAGAAGTTGCCGATGAGCAGTTCTTC. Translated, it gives CASSLEVADEQFF.

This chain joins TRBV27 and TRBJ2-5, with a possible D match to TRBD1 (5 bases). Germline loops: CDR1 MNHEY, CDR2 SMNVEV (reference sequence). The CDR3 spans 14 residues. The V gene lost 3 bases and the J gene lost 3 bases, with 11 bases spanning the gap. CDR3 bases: TGTGCCAGCAGTTTTTTGGGGCAGAAAGAGACCCAGTACTTC. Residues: CASSFLGQKETQYF.

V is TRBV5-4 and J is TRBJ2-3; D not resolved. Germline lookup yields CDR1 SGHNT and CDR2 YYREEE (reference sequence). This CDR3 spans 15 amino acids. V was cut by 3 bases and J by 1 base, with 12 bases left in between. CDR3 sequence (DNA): TGTGCCAGCAGCTCGGTGTTAGGTGGCACAGATACGCAGTATTTT. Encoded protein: CASSSVLGGTDTQYF.